Listed here is a single T cell receptor beta chain. Its specificity is unknown. The data derive from a study of post-analysis software for immune sequencing data. Study-level background: Relapsing-remitting, secondary progressive and progressive-relapsing courses of multiple sclerosis were included.

cDNA libraries for TCR beta contained unique molecular identifiers. It was from approximately 0.91 to 9.4 million T cells that some 500,000 cDNA molecules came. TCRdb used MiXCR to reprocess the PCR reads, holding one entry per CDR3 protein. The table records 350,000 to 500,000 distinct CDR3 sequences, 39% of them present only once. Germline V gene sequence: CDR1 LNHNV, CDR2 YYDKDF (reference sequence). V lost 3 bases, J lost 3 bases, and 13 bases lay in between. The CDR3 has 15 residues. The study, taken as a whole, reports: Same-batch preparations were strongly co-clustered by F measure. About 5 TRBV segments occurring more often in patients than controls included TRBV5-6, TRBV5-1 and TRBV20-1. For normalized Chao1 diversity, multiple sclerosis patients scored significantly lower than controls did.

The sequenced sample was blood. This clonotype was sampled from a girl aged 2-10 years with multiple sclerosis. The V call is TRBV15, the J call TRBJ2-3, with D possibly being TRBD1 (5 bases). This CDR3 is CATSRNRQTTDTQYF. The CDR3 nucleotides read TGTGCCACCAGCAGGAACAGACAGACTACAGATACGCAGTATTTT.